This paragraph covers one T cell receptor (beta chain) sequence. Its specificity is unknown. The assay was immunoSEQ multiplex PCR, and TCRdb's table has in-frame clones only and misses some. The data hold about 650,000 clones, with just under 97% observed a single time. The CDR3 runs 13 residues. Germline assignment: CDR1 SGHTA and CDR2 FQGNSA. V dropped 2 bases and J dropped 5 bases, with 9 bases sitting between them. Terminally differentiated effector memory CD45RA+ cells were excluded from the naive CD8 cells, which were CD45RO-negative and positively selected for CCR7. This sample was included in a study of shared clonotypes between healthy human individuals. General study findings and limits: Lower generation probabilities were found for non-shared clonotypes than for those shared by all four donors. In the sorted subsets, rarefaction showed sequencing was incomplete despite large depth.

This receptor was taken from a woman aged 25-40 years in good health. The sequenced sample was naive CD8+ T cells sorted from blood. The J gene is TRBJ1-1, the V gene TRBV7-2; maybe TRBD1 (5 bases). The CDR3 region is CASSLTGGTEAFF. In DNA, the CDR3 is TGTGCCAGCAGCTTAACAGGTGGGACTGAAGCTTTCTTT.